The 20 T cell receptor beta chains below all came from one sample that was sequenced in a study of technical replicates of blood from a few donors. Clones were read by immunoSEQ multiplex PCR, and TCRdb kept only the in-frame ones, dropping some. The data hold 55,000 to 80,000 clones, with roughly 86% observed a single time. The sequenced sample consisted of PBMCs. The receptor set was obtained from a human donor in good health. Some clones in this sample may be carry-over from other donors' samples.

This chain joins TRBV6-6 and TRBJ1-2, with D perhaps TRBD1 (6 bases). Between the trimmed V and J ends, which lost 6 bases and 11 bases, there was a span of 16 bases. Germline values: CDR1 MNHNY, CDR2 SVGAGI (reference sequence). This CDR3 has 12 residues. The CDR3 loop reads CASSPYTGWYTF. The CDR3 nucleotides read TGTGCCAGCAGCCCATATACAGGGTGGTACACCTTC.

This clone was detected only once. The sample carries other DNA sequences with the same CDR3. The V gene is TRBV18, the J gene TRBJ2-7; D perhaps matches TRBD1 (6 bases). The CDR3 contains 13 residues. Trimming left V 4 bases short and J 0 bases short, with 7 bases between. The germline V gene encodes CDR1 KGHSH and CDR2 LQKENI. CDR3 sequence reads: CASSRTDSYEQYF. Written as DNA, the CDR3 is TGTGCCAGCTCACGGACAGACTCCTACGAGCAGTACTTC.

In nucleotides, the CDR3 is TGCGCCAGCAGCCCTTCGCCCGGACAGGGGTTCGGAGAGACCCAGTACTTC. Protein product: CASSPSPGQGFGETQYF. The chain employs TRBV5-1 and TRBJ2-5; TRBD1 aligns across 9 bases. The CDR3 is made up of 17 amino acids. J lost 4 bases, V lost 4 bases, and 14 bases had no gene match. Germline loops: CDR1 SGHRS, CDR2 YFSETQ.

V and J are TRBV6-1 and TRBJ1-4; TRBD1 aligns across 7 bases. Germline V gives CDR1 MNHNS, CDR2 SASEGT. This CDR3 spans 16 amino acids. The J segment lost 8 bases and the V segment lost 2 bases, leaving 11 bases of the junction unmatched. CDR3 DNA sequence: TGTGCCAGCAGTGAAACTGTTGGCAGGGGGGCCGAAAAACTGTTTTTT. This encodes CASSETVGRGAEKLFF.

This clone was detected a few times. The rearrangement uses TRBV7-9 and TRBJ2-5; tentative D call: TRBD2 (6 bases). Trimming stripped 8 bases from V and 4 bases from J, with 17 bases between. Germline-derived CDR1 and CDR2 are SEHNR and FQNEAQ (reference sequence). This CDR3 has 14 amino acids. The CDR3 region is CASAISGFRETQYF. The CDR3 DNA is TGTGCCAGCGCCATTAGCGGCTTCCGAGAGACCCAGTACTTC.

The chain recombines TRBV5-1 with TRBJ1-1, with D perhaps matching TRBD1 (6 bases). CDR1 SGHRS and CDR2 YFSETQ come from the germline V gene. The V gene lost 6 bases and the J gene lost 3 bases, with 18 bases spanning the gap. This CDR3 spans 15 amino acids. CDR3 DNA: TGCGCCAGCACCCCTGGCGGGGGGCTGGACACTGAAGCTTTCTTT. Translation gives CASTPGGGLDTEAFF.

For the CDR3, the DNA is TGCGCCAGCAGCCTCGGGGGTCTCCCTACTTGGGAGCAGTACTTC. Translation: CASSLGGLPTWEQYF. The chain has TRBV5-1 and TRBJ2-7, with D possibly matching TRBD2 (6 bases). This CDR3 has 15 amino acids. CDR1 is SGHRS, CDR2 YFSETQ, per germline. With 4 bases removed from V and 7 bases from J, the gap between germline ends came to 21 bases.

This chain joins TRBV27 and TRBJ2-3; TRBD2 matches at 8 bases. The junction had 7 bases not matched to a gene; V was cut back by 5 bases and J by 3 bases. The CDR3 sequence is 15 residues long. Germline V CDR1 and CDR2: MNHEY, SMNVEV (reference sequence). In DNA form, the CDR3 reads TGTGCCAGCAGTCCGCCGGGGGGGGTAACAGATACGCAGTATTTT. The encoded protein is CASSPPGGVTDTQYF.

V usage is TRBV28 and J usage is TRBJ1-2, with 9 bases that match TRBD1. The CDR3 is 13 amino acids. Trimming removed 8 bases from V and 8 bases from J; junction bases left unmatched: 9. Germline V gene sequence: CDR1 MDHEN, CDR2 SYDVKM. The CDR3: CASQMTGGVGYTF. The CDR3 coding sequence is TGTGCCAGCCAGATGACAGGGGGGGTAGGCTACACCTTC.

There are a few counts of this clone. J is TRBJ2-1 and V is TRBV6-1; TRBD2 agrees at 9 bases. The length of the CDR3 is 15 residues. From germline, CDR1 is MNHNS and CDR2 SASEGT. Germline trimming cut 8 bases from V and 5 bases from J; bases unmatched to any gene: 10. The CDR3 loop is CASRPLASGNNEQFF. In DNA form, the CDR3 reads TGTGCCAGCCGTCCCCTGGCTAGCGGGAACAATGAGCAGTTCTTC.

The chain is built from TRBV5-8 and TRBJ1-5; D unresolved. The CDR3 loop spans 15 amino acids. V was shortened by 4 bases and J by 5 bases, with 16 bases between the two germline ends. CDR1 SGHTS and CDR2 YDEGEE come from the germline V gene. This chain's CDR3 is CASSREGKHYQPQHF. The CDR3 coding sequence is TGTGCCAGCAGCCGGGAGGGTAAACATTATCAGCCCCAGCATTTT.

This chain links TRBV12-5 with TRBJ2-1; 8 nucleotides agree with TRBD2. Germline V lookup: CDR1 LGHNT, CDR2 FRNRAP. After removal of 0 bases from V and 5 bases from J, the junction contained 12 bases not matched to a gene. The CDR3 has 18 amino acids. CDR3: CASGLVQGLGLGHNEQFF. The CDR3 coding sequence is TGTGCTAGTGGTTTGGTACAAGGTCTGGGACTAGGCCACAATGAGCAGTTCTTC.

J is TRBJ2-7 and V is TRBV5-5; D is unclear. The germline V gene encodes CDR1 SGHKS and CDR2 YYEKEE (reference sequence). The CDR3 extends over 13 amino acids. Trimming removed 0 bases at V and 7 bases at J, with 11 bases between. CDR3 amino acids: CASSLGPTWEQYF. The CDR3 DNA reads as TGTGCCAGCAGCTTGGGACCGACTTGGGAGCAGTACTTC.

CDR3 in amino acids: CASFLSSGNTIYF. CDR3 DNA: TGTGCCAGTTTCTTGAGCTCTGGAAACACCATATATTTT. This chain connects TRBV2 to TRBJ1-3; D remains ambiguous. This CDR3 is 13 amino acids long. The germline V and J ends were trimmed by 9 bases and 0 bases, with 9 bases remaining between them. CDR1 is SNHLY and CDR2 is FYNNEI in the germline V gene. Using reference TRBV2 and TRBJ1-3 for the parts outside the CDR3, the full variable domain is EPEVTQTPSHQVTQMGQEVILRCVPISNHLYFYWYRQILGQKVEFLVSFYNNEISEKSEIFDDQFSVERPDGSNFTLKIRSTKLEDSAMYFCASFLSSGNTIYFGEGSWLTVV.

The chain couples TRBV15 to TRBJ1-5; no clear D. CDR3 length: 14 residues. CDR1 is LNHNV and CDR2 is YYDKDF in the germline V gene (reference sequence). V dropped 0 bases and J dropped 3 bases, with 6 bases sitting between them. CDR3 DNA: TGTGCCACCAGCAGAGATCCTTACAATCAGCCCCAGCATTTT. Protein: CATSRDPYNQPQHF.

The chain couples TRBV2 to TRBJ1-3; D gene unclear. CDR3 size: 12 residues. The germline V gene encodes CDR1 SNHLY and CDR2 FYNNEI. Trimming removed 4 bases from V and 8 bases from J, with 9 bases in between. CDR3 sequence: CASSVSGDTIYF. CDR3 DNA: TGTGCCAGCAGTGTCAGCGGCGACACCATATATTTT. Filled out from reference TRBV2 and TRBJ1-3, the complete variable domain reads EPEVTQTPSHQVTQMGQEVILRCVPISNHLYFYWYRQILGQKVEFLVSFYNNEISEKSEIFDDQFSVERPDGSNFTLKIRSTKLEDSAMYFCASSVSGDTIYFGEGSWLTVV.

J is TRBJ1-5 and V is TRBV15, with D unclear. From germline, CDR1 is LNHNV and CDR2 YYDKDF (reference sequence). The CDR3 spans 14 residues. Trimming removed 4 bases from V and 3 bases from J, with 10 bases in between. CDR3 in DNA: TGTGCCACCAGCACGGGAGGAAACAATCAGCCCCAGCATTTT. Residues: CATSTGGNNQPQHF.

CDR3 sequence reads: CDRTVVAGQETQYF. The CDR3 DNA follows: TGTGACAGAACGGTCGTGGCGGGTCAAGAGACCCAGTACTTC. V is TRBV19 and J is TRBJ2-5; D may be TRBD2 (5 bases). Germline values: CDR1 LNHDA, CDR2 SQIVND (reference sequence). The CDR3 has 14 residues.

The gene calls are TRBV7-9 and TRBJ1-6; D not certain. The CDR3 is 14 residues long. Trimming took off 2 bases at V and 10 bases at J, with 12 bases between the two ends. Germline loops: CDR1 SEHNR, CDR2 FQNEAQ (reference sequence). Here the CDR3 reads CASSLTAPGSPLHF. The CDR3 nucleotides are TGTGCCAGCAGCTTAACAGCCCCCGGATCACCCCTCCACTTT.

This clone has just one count. The V call is TRBV7-2, the J call TRBJ2-2; D is perhaps TRBD1 (5 bases). CDR3 length: 15 residues. CDR1 is SGHTA, CDR2 FQGNSA, per germline. Trimming left V 2 bases short and J 1 base short, with 8 bases between. The CDR3 DNA reads as TGTGCCAGCAGCTTAAACGACAGGAACACCGGGGAGCTGTTTTTT. The encoded protein is CASSLNDRNTGELFF.